The 9 T cell receptor beta chains below come from one sample, sequenced in a study of shared clonotypes between healthy human individuals. Libraries were prepared by immunoSEQ multiplex PCR; TCRdb keeps only in-frame clonotypes and omits some of them. The sample contains about 600,000 clones, about 98% of which appear only once. CD45RO negativity and positive selection for CCR7 defined naive CD8 cells, a population that excluded terminally differentiated effector memory CD45RA+ cells. The specimen was naive CD8+ T cells sorted from blood. These receptors all stem from a man aged 25-40 years in good health.

As DNA, the CDR3 is TGTGCCAGCAGCCCAGGGGGCGTCCGGGCTTTCTTT. Translation gives CASSPGGVRAFF. This chain links TRBV7-9 with TRBJ1-1; TRBD1 aligns across 8 bases. The trim removed 5 bases at V and 11 bases at J, leaving 7 bases unmatched. CDR3 length: 12 residues. Germline V gene data show CDR1 as SEHNR and CDR2 as FQNEAQ (reference sequence).

This rearrangement joins TRBV29-1 to TRBJ2-7; TRBD1 matches 9 bases. Losses at the gene ends were 6 bases for V and 2 bases for J; bases not matched to a gene: 8. The CDR3 loop spans 14 amino acids. CDR1 SQVTM and CDR2 ANQGSEA come from the germline V gene. The CDR3 DNA follows: TGCAGCGTCCCCAGGACAGGGGATCCCTACGAGCAGTACTTC. Protein: CSVPRTGDPYEQYF.

This clone was counted once. J is TRBJ2-1 and V is TRBV4-1; either TRBD1 or TRBD2 may fit D (6 bases each). This CDR3 spans 15 amino acids. V lost 3 bases, J lost 6 bases, and 15 bases lay in between. Looked up from germline, CDR1 is MGHRA and CDR2 is YSYEKL. The CDR3 bases are TGCGCCAGCAGCCAGGGAAAGGGGGGCTTCAATGAGCAGTTCTTC. Translating gives CASSQGKGGFNEQFF.

The chain has TRBV27 and TRBJ1-4, with 9 bases fitting TRBD1. The trim removed 3 bases at V and 12 bases at J, leaving 8 bases unmatched. In germline, CDR1 is MNHEY, CDR2 SMNVEV (reference sequence). There are 14 residues in the CDR3. The CDR3 sequence is CASSFAQGARELFF. DNA of the CDR3: TGTGCCAGCAGTTTCGCACAGGGGGCGCGAGAACTGTTTTTT.

The rearrangement joins TRBV2 to TRBJ2-5; the D call may be TRBD1 or TRBD2 (5 bases each). The CDR3 runs to 10 residues. Germline V gene data show CDR1 as SNHLY and CDR2 as FYNNEI. The ends were cut back, 8 bases at V and 9 bases at J, with 10 bases in the middle. CDR3 bases: TGTGCCAGCGGGGGAAAGTCCCAGTACTTC. It codes for CASGGKSQYF.

The sample holds a few counts of this clone. The chain employs TRBV5-6 and TRBJ2-5, with 8 bases that match TRBD2. Germline loops: CDR1 SGHDT, CDR2 YYEEEE. Trimming removed 4 bases from V and 5 bases from J; junction bases left unmatched: 4. CDR3 size: 13 residues. The CDR3 DNA follows: TGTGCCAGCAGCACCGGACTAGCTGAGACCCAGTACTTC. Encoded protein: CASSTGLAETQYF. The entire variable domain, with the rest obtained from reference TRBV5-6 and TRBJ2-5, is as follows: DAGVTQSPTHLIKTRGQQVTLRCSPKSGHDTVSWYQQALGQGPQFIFQYYEEEERQRGNFPDRFSGHQFPNYSSELNVNALLLGDSALYLCASSTGLAETQYFGPGTRLLVL.

The chain carries TRBV9 and TRBJ2-1, with D possibly being TRBD2 (6 bases). This CDR3 spans 14 amino acids. Germline CDR1 is SGDLS and CDR2 is YYNGEE. The V gene lost 4 bases and the J gene lost 5 bases, with 13 bases spanning the gap. CDR3 in DNA: TGTGCCAGCAGCCCCCCGGGGGTGGACAATGAGCAGTTCTTC. Amino acids: CASSPPGVDNEQFF.

This chain uses TRBV5-5 with TRBJ2-1, with D unclear. Germline V CDR1 and CDR2: SGHKS, YYEKEE (reference sequence). The CDR3 is 15 residues long. V lost 1 base and J lost 5, with 13 bases in between. CDR3 amino acids: CASSLPYRENNEQFF. The CDR3 nucleotides are TGTGCCAGCAGCTTGCCCTACCGTGAGAACAATGAGCAGTTCTTC. The complete variable domain, with remaining parts taken from reference TRBV5-5 and TRBJ2-1, reads DAGVTQSPTHLIKTRGQQVTLRCSPISGHKSVSWYQQVLGQGPQFIFQYYEKEERGRGNFPDRFSARQFPNYSSELNVNALLLGDSALYLCASSLPYRENNEQFFGPGTRLTVL.

The V and J genes are TRBV19 and TRBJ2-1, with TRBD2 identical over 15 bases. CDR1 is LNHDA, CDR2 SQIVND, per germline (reference sequence). The CDR3 is 15 amino acids. The J segment lost 7 bases and the V segment lost 3 bases, leaving 1 base of the junction unmatched. The CDR3 protein is CASSIGTSGRNEQFF. The CDR3 DNA is TGTGCCAGTAGTATCGGGACTAGCGGGAGGAATGAGCAGTTCTTC.